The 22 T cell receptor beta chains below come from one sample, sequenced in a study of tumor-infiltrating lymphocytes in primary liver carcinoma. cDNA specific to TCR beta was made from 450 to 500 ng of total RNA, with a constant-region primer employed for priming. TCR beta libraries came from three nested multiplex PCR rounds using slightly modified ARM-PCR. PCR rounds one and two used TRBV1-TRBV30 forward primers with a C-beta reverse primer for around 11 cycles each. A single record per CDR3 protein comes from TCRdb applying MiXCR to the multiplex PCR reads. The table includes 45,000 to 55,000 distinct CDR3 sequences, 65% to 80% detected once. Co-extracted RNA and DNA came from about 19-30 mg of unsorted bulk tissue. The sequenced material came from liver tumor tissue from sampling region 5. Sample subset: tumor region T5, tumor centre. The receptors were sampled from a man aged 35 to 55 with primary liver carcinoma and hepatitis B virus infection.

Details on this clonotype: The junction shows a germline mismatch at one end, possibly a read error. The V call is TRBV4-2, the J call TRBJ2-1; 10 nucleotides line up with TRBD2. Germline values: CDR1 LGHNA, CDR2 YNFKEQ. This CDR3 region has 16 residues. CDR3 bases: TGTGCCAGCAGCCATGCGGGGACTAGCGTCTACAATGAGCATTTCTTC. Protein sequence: CASSHAGTSVYNEHFF.

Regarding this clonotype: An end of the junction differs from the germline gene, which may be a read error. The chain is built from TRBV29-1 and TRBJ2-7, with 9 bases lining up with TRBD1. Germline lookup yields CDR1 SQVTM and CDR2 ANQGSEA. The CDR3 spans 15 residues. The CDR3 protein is CSVEEEGQGIYERYF. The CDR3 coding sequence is TGCAGCGTCGAAGAAGAAGGACAGGGGATCTACGAGCGGTACTTC.

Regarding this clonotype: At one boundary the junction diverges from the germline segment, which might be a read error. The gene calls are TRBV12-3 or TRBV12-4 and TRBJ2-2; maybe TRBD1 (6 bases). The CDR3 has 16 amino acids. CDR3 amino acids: CASSLYTGSNTGELLF. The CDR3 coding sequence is TGTGCCAGCAGTCTATACACAGGGTCCAACACCGGGGAGCTGCTTTTT.

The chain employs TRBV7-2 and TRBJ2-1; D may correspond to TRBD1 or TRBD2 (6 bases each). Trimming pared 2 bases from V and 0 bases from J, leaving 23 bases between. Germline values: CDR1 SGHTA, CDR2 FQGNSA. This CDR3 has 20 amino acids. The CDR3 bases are TGTGCCAGCAGCTTAAGGGGGGCCCTAGCGTCCTACGGCTCCTACAATGAGCAGTTCTTC. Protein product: CASSLRGALASYGSYNEQFF.

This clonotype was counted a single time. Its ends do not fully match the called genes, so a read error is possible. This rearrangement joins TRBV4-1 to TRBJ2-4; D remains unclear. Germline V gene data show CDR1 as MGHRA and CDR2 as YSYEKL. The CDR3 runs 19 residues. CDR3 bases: TGCGCCAACAGCCAAGAGCCCCCTCAAAACGAAGGGACCAAAAACATTCAGTACTTC. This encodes CANSQEPPQNEGTKNIQYF.

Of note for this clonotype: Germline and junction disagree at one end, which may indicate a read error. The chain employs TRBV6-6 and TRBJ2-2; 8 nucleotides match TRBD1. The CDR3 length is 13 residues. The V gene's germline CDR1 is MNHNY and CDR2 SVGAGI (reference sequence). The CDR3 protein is CASSSGGIGELFF. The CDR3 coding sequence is TGTGCCAGCAGCTCAGGGGGCATCGGGGAACTGTTTTTT.

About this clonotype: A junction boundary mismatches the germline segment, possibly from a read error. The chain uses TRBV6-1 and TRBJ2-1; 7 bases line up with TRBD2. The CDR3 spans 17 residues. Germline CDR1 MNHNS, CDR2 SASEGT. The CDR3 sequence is CASSGGSWAGEANDQFF. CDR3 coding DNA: TGTGCCAGCAGTGGGGGGTCGTGGGCGGGAGAGGCGAATGACCAGTTCTTC.

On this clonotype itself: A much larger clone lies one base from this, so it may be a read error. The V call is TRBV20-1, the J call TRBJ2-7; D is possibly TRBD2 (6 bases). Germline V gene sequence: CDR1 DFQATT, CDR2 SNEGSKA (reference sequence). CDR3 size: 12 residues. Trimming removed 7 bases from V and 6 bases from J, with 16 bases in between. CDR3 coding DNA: TGCAGTGTTCCGCGACTAGAGGTCGAGCAGTACTTC. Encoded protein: CSVPRLEVEQYF.

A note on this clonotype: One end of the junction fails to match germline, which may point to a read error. The CDR3 loop is CASSLALAEAFF. CDR3 DNA sequence: TGTGCTAGCAGCTTAGCCCTCGCCGAAGCTTTCTTC. The rearrangement joins TRBV13 to TRBJ1-1; unclear D gene. The germline V gene has CDR1 PRHDT and CDR2 FYEKMQ (reference sequence). The CDR3 is 12 amino acids.

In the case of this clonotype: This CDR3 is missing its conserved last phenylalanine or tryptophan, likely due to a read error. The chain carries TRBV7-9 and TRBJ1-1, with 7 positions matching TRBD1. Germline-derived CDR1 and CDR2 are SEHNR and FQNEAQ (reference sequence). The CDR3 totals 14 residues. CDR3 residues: CGSRGGARGTVAFL. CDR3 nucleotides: TGTGGCAGCAGGGGGGGGGCGCGGGGCACTGTAGCTTTCCTT.

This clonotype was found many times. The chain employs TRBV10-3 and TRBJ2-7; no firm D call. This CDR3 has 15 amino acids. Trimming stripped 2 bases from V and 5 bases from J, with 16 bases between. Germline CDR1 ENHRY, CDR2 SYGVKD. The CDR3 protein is CAISEPLGSGDEQYF. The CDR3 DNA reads TGTGCCATCAGTGAGCCCCTAGGGTCTGGCGACGAGCAGTACTTC.

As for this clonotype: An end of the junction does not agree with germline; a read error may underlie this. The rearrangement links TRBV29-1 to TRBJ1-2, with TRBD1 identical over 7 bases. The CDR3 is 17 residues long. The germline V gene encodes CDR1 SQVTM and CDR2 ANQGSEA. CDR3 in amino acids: CSVEGIPQGGLNYDYTF. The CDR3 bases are TGCAGCGTTGAAGGGATCCCGCAGGGGGGACTTAACTATGACTACACCTTC.

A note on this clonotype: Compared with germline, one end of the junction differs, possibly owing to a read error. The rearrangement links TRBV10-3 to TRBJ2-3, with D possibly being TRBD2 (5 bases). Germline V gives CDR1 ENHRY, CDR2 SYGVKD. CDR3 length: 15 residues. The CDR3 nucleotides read TGTGCCATCAGTGAGGCTACTTCTAGCACGGATACGCACTATTTT. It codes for CAISEATSSTDTHYF.

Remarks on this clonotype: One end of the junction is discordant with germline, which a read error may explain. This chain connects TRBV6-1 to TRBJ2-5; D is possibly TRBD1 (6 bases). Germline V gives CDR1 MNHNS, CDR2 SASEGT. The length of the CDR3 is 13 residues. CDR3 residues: CASSEGTVQTQQF. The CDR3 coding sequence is TGTGCCAGCAGTGAAGGGACAGTGCAGACCCAGCAGTTC.

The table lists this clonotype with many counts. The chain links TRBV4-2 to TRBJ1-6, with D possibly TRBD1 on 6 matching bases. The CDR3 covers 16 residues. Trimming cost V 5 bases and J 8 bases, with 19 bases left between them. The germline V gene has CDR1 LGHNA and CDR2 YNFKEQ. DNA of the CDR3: TGTGCCAGCAGCGAATCCCGAGGGGGGGCTTATTCACCCCTCCACTTT. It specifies CASSESRGGAYSPLHF.

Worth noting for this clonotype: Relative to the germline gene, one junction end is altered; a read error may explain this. The CDR3 loop is CAGSSRTDGNSYEQYF. The CDR3 DNA reads as TGTGCCGGCAGTTCCCGCACGGACGGGAACTCCTACGAGCAGTACTTC. The genes are TRBV6-6 and TRBJ2-7, with a possible D match to TRBD2 (5 bases). There are 16 residues in the CDR3. CDR1 MNHNY and CDR2 SVGAGI come from the germline V gene (reference sequence).

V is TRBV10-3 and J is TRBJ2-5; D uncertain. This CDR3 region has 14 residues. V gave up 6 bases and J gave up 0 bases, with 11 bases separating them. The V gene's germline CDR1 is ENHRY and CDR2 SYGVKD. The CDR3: CAISLGWYQETQYF. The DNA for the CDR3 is TGTGCCATCAGCTTGGGATGGTACCAAGAGACCCAGTACTTC.

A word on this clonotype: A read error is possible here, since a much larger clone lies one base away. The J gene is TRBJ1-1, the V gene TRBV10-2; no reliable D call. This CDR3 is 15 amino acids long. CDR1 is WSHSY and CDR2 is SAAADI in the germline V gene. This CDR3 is CASSESSSMNTGAFF. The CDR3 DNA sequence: TGCGCCAGCAGTGAGTCAAGCAGTATGAACACTGGAGCTTTCTTT.

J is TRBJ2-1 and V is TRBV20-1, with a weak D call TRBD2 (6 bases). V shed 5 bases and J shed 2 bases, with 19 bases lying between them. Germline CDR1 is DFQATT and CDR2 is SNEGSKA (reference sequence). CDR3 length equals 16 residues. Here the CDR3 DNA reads TGCAGTGCTGGGGGGTTTGGGCGTTCCACCTACAATGAGCAGTTCTTC. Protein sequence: CSAGGFGRSTYNEQFF.

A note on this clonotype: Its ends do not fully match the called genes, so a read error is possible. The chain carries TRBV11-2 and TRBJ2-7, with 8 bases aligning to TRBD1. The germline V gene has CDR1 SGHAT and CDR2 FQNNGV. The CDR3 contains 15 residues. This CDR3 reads CASSLGRGHIYEQYF. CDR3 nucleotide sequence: TGTGCCAGCAGTTTAGGCAGGGGGCATATCTACGAGCAGTACTTC.

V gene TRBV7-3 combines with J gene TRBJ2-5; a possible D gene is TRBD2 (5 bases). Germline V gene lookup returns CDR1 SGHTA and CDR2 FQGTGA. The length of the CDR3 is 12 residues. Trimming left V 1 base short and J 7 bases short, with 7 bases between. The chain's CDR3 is CASSLNGGTQYF. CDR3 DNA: TGTGCCAGCAGCTTAAATGGAGGGACCCAGTACTTC.

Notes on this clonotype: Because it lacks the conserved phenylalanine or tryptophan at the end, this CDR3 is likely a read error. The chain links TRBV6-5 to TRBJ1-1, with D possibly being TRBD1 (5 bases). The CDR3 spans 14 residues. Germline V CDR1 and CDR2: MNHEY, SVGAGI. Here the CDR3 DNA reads TGTGTCAGCAGTTACGGAGGGGTGAACACTGAAGCTTTCATT. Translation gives CVSSYGGVNTEAFI.